This TCR beta chain originates from a study of blood T cell repertoires in COVID-19. Whole-study context: The United States, Italy and Spain provided the acute and convalescent COVID-19 samples. PBMCs, B-cell-depleted T cells, or T cells provided the cDNA or gDNA that made up the material.

Participants came from about two dozen US areas, aged about 18 to 100 years. Clinical history reported by participants formed the basis on which cohorts were assigned. Here immunoSEQ multiplex PCR was the method, and the copy in TCRdb shows in-frame clones only, minus some. The sample lists roughly 240,000 clones; approximately 90% were seen once. Germline CDR1 MNHEY, CDR2 SVGAGI. V was trimmed by 6 bases and J by 1 base, leaving 12 bases between them. The CDR3 covers 14 residues. The V and J genes are TRBV6-5 and TRBJ1-1; weak D call: TRBD1 (6 bases). The TCR originated in a woman between 25 and 40 years old with acute COVID-19. Sequencing was carried out using PBMCs or T cells enriched from blood (not recorded which). Written as DNA, the CDR3 is TGTGCCAGCAGGTCCGGGACACAGAACACTGAAGCTTTCTTT. Translated, it gives CASRSGTQNTEAFF.